This is a list of T cell receptor beta chains from one sample in a study of long-term antiretroviral therapy in people with HIV. TCRdb's copy holds only in-frame clones and misses some; the assay was immunoSEQ multiplex PCR. The profile covers about 25,000 clones, with roughly 87% appearing a single time and roughly 8.9% taken by the ten largest. The specimen comprised unsorted PBMCs, sampled 1.8 years before starting antiretroviral therapy. The receptors stem from a man aged 45-65 years with HIV. The CDR3 runs from the conserved cysteine through the conserved F or W. The D gene is left open where the match is weak. Some rows have no size entry. The others give once, few or many, or a class for an expanded clone.

V	size	length	J	D	DNA	CDR3
TRBV15	NA	18	TRBJ2-1	TRBD2	TGTGCCACCAGCAGAGAGCTAGCGGGGACATTCTCCTACAATGAGCAGTTCTTC	CATSRELAGTFSYNEQFF
TRBV10-1	NA	12	TRBJ1-1	NA	TGCGCCAGCAGGGGCGGTGACACTGAAGCTTTCTTT	CASRGGDTEAFF
TRBV9	NA	17	TRBJ2-3	TRBD2	TGTGCCAGCAGCGTGGGGACTAGATGGGATAGCACAGATACGCAGTATTTT	CASSVGTRWDSTDTQYF
TRBV6-5	NA	16	TRBJ1-5	TRBD1	TGTGCCAGCAGTTGGACAGGGCGATATAGCAATCAGCCCCAGCATTTT	CASSWTGRYSNQPQHF
TRBV18	NA	17	TRBJ2-5	NA	TGTGCCAGCTCACCATTTACAGGGGGGGATTTACAAGAGACCCAGTACTTC	CASSPFTGGDLQETQYF
TRBV19	NA	13	TRBJ1-2	TRBD1	TGTGCCAGTACCCCCCCGGGGACAGATGGCTACACCTTC	CASTPPGTDGYTF
TRBV6-5	NA	13	TRBJ2-7	TRBD2	TGTGCCAGCAGTCGGGGGGGAGGAGACGAGCAGTACTTC	CASSRGGGDEQYF
TRBV19	NA	15	TRBJ2-7	NA	TGTGCCAGTAGTATCTTGGGGGCGAATGTCGACGAGCAGTACTTC	CASSILGANVDEQYF
TRBV5-1	NA	15	TRBJ1-2	NA	TGCGCCAGCAGCTTGCGTTCCGGGGGCGAGTATGGCTACACCTTC	CASSLRSGGEYGYTF
TRBV5-1	NA	12	TRBJ2-5	TRBD1	TGCGCCAGCAGCCTGGACAGGCACATGGAGTACTTC	CASSLDRHMEYF
TRBV7-6	NA	15	TRBJ2-7	NA	TGTGCCAGCAGCTTAGGTTGGGACAACTCCTACGAGCAGTACTTC	CASSLGWDNSYEQYF
TRBV28	NA	14	TRBJ1-6	NA	TGTGCCAGCAGTTTAAGGGGGGGCGAATCACCCCTCCACTTT	CASSLRGGESPLHF
TRBV7-3	NA	13	TRBJ1-1	NA	TGTGCCAGCAGCCCTACACTGAACACTGAAGCTTTCTTT	CASSPTLNTEAFF
TRBV5-1	NA	15	TRBJ2-5	NA	TGCGCCAGCAGCCCTTCAACAGGGACCCAAGAGACCCAGTACTTC	CASSPSTGTQETQYF
TRBV6-1	NA	13	TRBJ2-2	NA	TGTGCCAGCAGTCAACAGAACACCGGGGAGCTGTTTTTT	CASSQQNTGELFF
TRBV11-2	NA	16	TRBJ2-7	NA	TGTGCCAGCAGCGTAAAGGTCGGGGGAGGCCTCTACGAGCAGTACTTC	CASSVKVGGGLYEQYF
TRBV6-5	NA	14	TRBJ2-7	NA	TGTGCCAGCAGTTACTGGACGGGTTCCTACGAGCAGTACTTC	CASSYWTGSYEQYF
TRBV15	NA	14	TRBJ2-3	NA	TGTGCCACCCTCAAGGGGGGGCCGGCAGATACGCAGTATTTT	CATLKGGPADTQYF
TRBV5-1	NA	15	TRBJ2-2	TRBD2	TGCGCCAGCAGCGGAACTAGCGGGAACACCGGGGAGCTGTTTTTT	CASSGTSGNTGELFF
TRBV5-1	once	14	TRBJ2-2	NA	TGCGCCAGCAGCTTTTGGACTGCCACCGGGGAGCTGTTTTTT	CASSFWTATGELFF
TRBV5-6	NA	17	TRBJ1-5	TRBD1	TGTGCCAGCAGCTCTTTCCCCCGACAGGGCGGCAATCAGCCCCAGCATTTT	CASSSFPRQGGNQPQHF
TRBV21-1	NA	23	TRBJ2-7	NA	TGTGCCAGCAGCAAAGGTCAACACAGCGGGGGTAACTATTTACTAGCGGGTGACTACGAGCAGTACTTC	CASSKGQHSGGNYLLAGDYEQYF
TRBV7-6	NA	13	TRBJ2-5	NA	TGTGCCAGCAGCTTAGGGGGCAGGGAGACCCAGTACTTC	CASSLGGRETQYF
TRBV6-5	NA	15	TRBJ2-7	TRBD2	TGTGCCAGCAGTTACTCGACTAGCGTGGCCTACGAGCAGTACTTC	CASSYSTSVAYEQYF
TRBV19	NA	14	TRBJ1-2	TRBD1	TGTGCCAGTAGTACCAGACAGGGACCCTATGGCTACACCTTC	CASSTRQGPYGYTF
TRBV7-3	NA	13	TRBJ1-2	NA	TGTGCCAGCAGCCCCCACCATAACTATGGCTACACCTTC	CASSPHHNYGYTF
TRBV7-9	NA	13	TRBJ2-7	NA	TGTGCCAGCAGCCCTGTTAGCTCCTACGAGCAGTACTTC	CASSPVSSYEQYF
TRBV19	NA	16	TRBJ1-5	NA	TGTGCCAGTCTGGATACCCCGACTCTGCGCAATCAGCCCCAGCATTTT	CASLDTPTLRNQPQHF
TRBV10-3	NA	14	TRBJ1-2	NA	TGTGCCATCAGTGAGTCTACGGCTAGGCGGGGCTACACCTTC	CAISESTARRGYTF
TRBV7-9	NA	15	TRBJ1-3	NA	TGTGCCAGCAGCTTATACAGGAGAGACGGAAACACCATATATTTT	CASSLYRRDGNTIYF
TRBV7-2	NA	12	TRBJ1-6	NA	TGTGCCAGCAGCTTAGTACCCGCGCCCCTCCACTTT	CASSLVPAPLHF
TRBV7-8	NA	16	TRBJ1-2	NA	TGTGCCAGCAGCTTAGAGGGGGAGGGGCGCCGATATGGCTACACCTTC	CASSLEGEGRRYGYTF
TRBV5-1	NA	19	TRBJ2-3	TRBD2	TGCGCCAGCAGCTTAGGCACTAGCGGTTCCCTAGAGGTCACAGATACGCAGTATTTT	CASSLGTSGSLEVTDTQYF
TRBV2	NA	14	TRBJ1-2	NA	TGTGCCAGCAGTGTTCCTCGACAGAACTATGGCTACACCTTC	CASSVPRQNYGYTF
TRBV18	NA	13	TRBJ1-3	NA	TGTGCCAGCTCACCAGTCGGGGGAAACACCATATATTTT	CASSPVGGNTIYF
TRBV11-2	few	16	TRBJ1-2	TRBD1	TGTGCCAGCAGCGCTACAAGGCGGACAGGGGAGGACGGCTACACCTTC	CASSATRRTGEDGYTF
TRBV11-2	NA	15	TRBJ2-3	TRBD2	TGTGCCAGCAGCTTAGGACTAGCGGGGCAAGATACGCAGTATTTT	CASSLGLAGQDTQYF